The 20 T cell receptor beta chains reported below all come from one sample, sequenced in a study of cytomegalovirus exposure and HLA in healthy donors. With 60 Vbeta and 13 Jbeta primers, the PCR was carried out. Assay used: immunoSEQ multiplex PCR; TCRdb lists only in-frame clones, some missing. This table holds about 120,000 clones, roughly three fifths found once. Input material: PBMCs. These receptors all come from a man aged 40-49 years in good health and CMV-seropositive.

The J gene is TRBJ2-7, the V gene TRBV7-8, with TRBD2 identical over 9 bases. Germline lookup yields CDR1 SGHVS and CDR2 FQNEAQ. The CDR3 loop spans 16 amino acids. Trimming took 1 base from V and 2 from J; bases not matched to a gene: 6. This CDR3 reads CASSLVSGGLPYEQYF. DNA for the CDR3: TGTGCCAGCAGCTTAGTTAGCGGGGGATTACCCTACGAGCAGTACTTC.

This clone was counted between two and nine times. This chain links TRBV7-2 with TRBJ1-1, with 7 bases that match TRBD1. J gave up 0 bases and V 6 bases, and 4 bases lay outside the gene matches. The CDR3 is made up of 14 amino acids. CDR1 and CDR2 from the germline V gene are SGHTA and FQGNSA. The DNA for the CDR3 is TGTGCCAGCAGTAAGGACAGGTTGAACACTGAAGCTTTCTTT. As protein: CASSKDRLNTEAFF.

This clone showed up just a few times. This chain uses TRBV21-1 with TRBJ1-5; the table's D call of TRBD1 was not tested on the DNA. TRBV21-1 is marked as a pseudogene. This CDR3 has 19 residues. The CDR3 region is CASSKAGTRPGQINQPQHF. The CDR3 nucleotides read TGTGCCAGCAGCAAAGCCGGTACGCGTCCGGGACAAATCAATCAGCCCCAGCATTTT.

Only a few counts were recorded for this clone. The chain has TRBV4-2 and TRBJ2-7; D may be TRBD2 (7 bases). V was shortened by 0 bases and J by 4 bases, with 16 bases between the two germline ends. There are 16 residues in the CDR3. Per the germline V gene, CDR1 is LGHNA and CDR2 is YNFKEQ. In DNA, the CDR3 is TGTGCCAGCAGCCAAGATCGGGCGGGGGCTCTTTACGAGCAGTACTTC. Amino acid sequence: CASSQDRAGALYEQYF.

The V and J genes are TRBV2 and TRBJ1-5, with D possibly TRBD1 on 5 matching bases. This CDR3 is 14 amino acids long. With 7 bases removed from V and 6 bases from J, the gap between germline ends came to 16 bases. Germline-derived CDR1 and CDR2 are SNHLY and FYNNEI. This CDR3 reads CASNLWRGSQPQHF. DNA of the CDR3: TGTGCCAGCAATCTTTGGAGGGGAAGTCAGCCCCAGCATTTT.

Written as DNA, the CDR3 is TGTGCCAGCAGTTACAGCGGGACCTTGAACACTGAAGCTTTCTTT. Translating gives CASSYSGTLNTEAFF. This chain joins TRBV6-5 and TRBJ1-1; D perhaps matches TRBD1 (5 bases). Germline V lookup: CDR1 MNHEY, CDR2 SVGAGI. The CDR3 totals 15 residues. V lost 2 bases and J lost 0, with 10 bases in between.

The chain links TRBV6-5 to TRBJ2-1; 10 nucleotides agree with TRBD1. The germline V gene has CDR1 MNHEY and CDR2 SVGAGI. Trimming removed 5 bases from V and 4 bases from J; junction bases left unmatched: 5. This CDR3 is 15 amino acids long. The CDR3 nucleotides are TGTGCCAGCAGTATCGACAGGGGGCTTTACAATGAGCAGTTCTTC. This sequence encodes CASSIDRGLYNEQFF.

The genes are TRBV7-9 and TRBJ2-5; TRBD2 might be the D (6 bases). Trimming stripped 4 bases from V and 1 base from J, with 13 bases between. The germline V gene has CDR1 SEHNR and CDR2 FQNEAQ (reference sequence). CDR3 size: 15 residues. CDR3 amino acids: CASSSGDLIQETQYF. The CDR3 coding sequence is TGTGCCAGCAGCTCCGGGGACTTAATCCAAGAGACCCAGTACTTC.

This clone appeared a few times. The rearrangement links TRBV9 to TRBJ2-7; 9 bases map to TRBD2. This CDR3 contains 15 residues. Germline lookup yields CDR1 SGDLS and CDR2 YYNGEE. V lost 4 bases, J lost 3 bases, and 8 bases stayed unmatched. In nucleotides, the CDR3 is TGTGCCAGCAGCCGAAGCACTAGCGGGCACTACGAGCAGTACTTC. Translated: CASSRSTSGHYEQYF.

This CDR3 reads CASSPRTTVTDTQYF. In DNA form, the CDR3 reads TGTGCCAGCAGCCCGAGGACTACTGTCACAGATACGCAGTATTTT. The chain couples TRBV6-5 to TRBJ2-3; weak D call: TRBD2 (6 bases). The germline V gene has CDR1 MNHEY and CDR2 SVGAGI. The CDR3 contains 15 residues. V lost 6 bases and J 2 bases, leaving 15 bases between the germline ends.

V is TRBV7-9 and J is TRBJ1-2; D is perhaps TRBD1 (6 bases). This CDR3 has 14 residues. Germline values: CDR1 SEHNR, CDR2 FQNEAQ (reference sequence). V was trimmed by 6 bases and J by 2 bases, leaving 13 bases between them. This CDR3 reads CASSSRGANYGYTF. The DNA of the CDR3 is TGTGCCAGCAGTAGTCGGGGGGCGAACTATGGCTACACCTTC.

This clone was picked up a small number of times. This sequence joins TRBV6-5 and TRBJ1-3; D possibly corresponds to TRBD1 (6 bases). Trimming removed 0 bases at V and 6 bases at J, with 12 bases between. Germline V CDR1 and CDR2: MNHEY, SVGAGI. This CDR3 is built from 15 residues. The CDR3 sequence: CASSYSLRGTNTIYF. The CDR3 nucleotides are TGTGCCAGCAGTTACTCTCTTAGGGGGACAAACACCATATATTTT.

This clone has just one count. The chain uses TRBV2 and TRBJ1-2, with 7 bases identical to TRBD1. The V and J ends lost 7 bases and 6 bases, in that order; junction bases with no gene match: 14. Germline V gene sequence: CDR1 SNHLY, CDR2 FYNNEI. The CDR3 spans 15 residues. CDR3 coding DNA: TGTGCCAGCAAAAAAGGATGGCAGGGGGTCCATGGCTACACCTTC. Protein product: CASKKGWQGVHGYTF.

This sequence joins TRBV6-5 and TRBJ2-6, with 7 bases that match TRBD1. Germline values: CDR1 MNHEY, CDR2 SVGAGI. V lost 5 bases to trimming and J lost 9 bases; unmatched junction nucleotides: 4. The CDR3 loop spans 13 amino acids. The CDR3 is CASSSGQDNVLTF. The CDR3 DNA sequence: TGTGCCAGCAGTAGTGGACAGGACAACGTCCTGACTTTC.

This rearrangement joins TRBV28 to TRBJ2-5, with 8 bases lining up with TRBD2. Germline V gives CDR1 MDHEN, CDR2 SYDVKM. The CDR3 totals 14 residues. Unmatched junction bases numbered 2, after V lost 3 bases and J lost 2 bases. CDR3 DNA sequence: TGTGCCAGCAGTTTGGGCGGGAGGCAAGAGACCCAGTACTTC. Translation gives CASSLGGRQETQYF.

The V and J genes are TRBV5-5 and TRBJ1-3; 11 bases are a match to TRBD1. Germline V gives CDR1 SGHKS, CDR2 YYEKEE (reference sequence). The CDR3 totals 18 residues. The ends lost 4 bases at V and 0 bases at J; junction bases unmatched: 9. The CDR3 spells CASSQDRGHISSGNTIYF. The CDR3 coding sequence is TGTGCCAGCAGCCAGGACAGGGGGCATATCAGCTCTGGAAACACCATATATTTT.

The J gene is TRBJ2-1, the V gene TRBV11-3, with 14 bases that match TRBD2. With 4 bases clipped from V and 6 bases from J, the junction kept 5 bases outside the gene matches. Per germline, CDR1 SGHNT and CDR2 YENEEA. The CDR3 sequence is 16 residues long. DNA for the CDR3: TGTGCCAGCAGCTCCCGCGGGACTAGCGGGAGCAATGAGCAGTTCTTC. Its protein is CASSSRGTSGSNEQFF. Full variable domain (missing parts from reference TRBV11-3 and TRBJ2-1): EAGVVQSPRYKIIEKKQPVAFWCNPISGHNTLYWYLQNLGQGPELLIRYENEEAVDDSQLPKDRFSAERLKGVDSTLKIQPAELGDSAVYLCASSSRGTSGSNEQFFGPGTRLTVL.

This chain links TRBV5-1 with TRBJ2-2; 9 nucleotides match TRBD2. The CDR3 extends over 17 amino acids. The germline V gene encodes CDR1 SGHRS and CDR2 YFSETQ. The V gene end was trimmed by 3 bases and the J gene end by 5 bases; junction bases not matched to a gene: 11. The CDR3 reads CASSSIGTSKRTGELFF. DNA of the CDR3: TGCGCCAGCAGCTCGATCGGGACTAGCAAAAGGACCGGGGAGCTGTTTTTT.

V gene TRBV2 combines with J gene TRBJ2-5; maybe TRBD1 (6 bases). This CDR3 region has 12 residues. Trimming removed 8 bases at V and 5 bases at J, with 12 bases between. The germline V gene has CDR1 SNHLY and CDR2 FYNNEI. In DNA, the CDR3 is TGTGCCAGCGGAGCTCAGGGGGAGACCCAGTACTTC. This codes for CASGAQGETQYF.

The CDR3 sequence: CASATGAGAHSPLHF. DNA for the CDR3: TGTGCCAGTGCCACAGGAGCTGGGGCCCATTCACCCCTCCACTTT. The V and J genes are TRBV19 and TRBJ1-6; D is possibly TRBD1 (5 bases). Germline V gene data show CDR1 as LNHDA and CDR2 as SQIVND (reference sequence). Trimming removed 8 bases at V and 8 bases at J, with 19 bases between. This CDR3 is built from 15 residues.